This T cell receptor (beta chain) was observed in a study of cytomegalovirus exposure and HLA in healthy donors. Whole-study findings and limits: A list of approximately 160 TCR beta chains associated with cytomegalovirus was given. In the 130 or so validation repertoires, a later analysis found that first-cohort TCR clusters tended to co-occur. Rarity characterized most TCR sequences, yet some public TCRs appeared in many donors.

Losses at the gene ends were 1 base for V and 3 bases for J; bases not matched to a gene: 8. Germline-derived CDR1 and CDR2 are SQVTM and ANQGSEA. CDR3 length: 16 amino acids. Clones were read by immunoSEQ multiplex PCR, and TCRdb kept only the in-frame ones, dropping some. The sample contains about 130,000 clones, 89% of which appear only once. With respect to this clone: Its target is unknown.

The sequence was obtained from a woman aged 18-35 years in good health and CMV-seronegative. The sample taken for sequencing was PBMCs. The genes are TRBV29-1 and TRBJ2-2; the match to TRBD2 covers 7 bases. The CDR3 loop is CSVEVYGGMDTGELFF. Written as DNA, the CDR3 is TGCAGCGTTGAAGTATACGGGGGGATGGACACCGGGGAGCTGTTTTTT.